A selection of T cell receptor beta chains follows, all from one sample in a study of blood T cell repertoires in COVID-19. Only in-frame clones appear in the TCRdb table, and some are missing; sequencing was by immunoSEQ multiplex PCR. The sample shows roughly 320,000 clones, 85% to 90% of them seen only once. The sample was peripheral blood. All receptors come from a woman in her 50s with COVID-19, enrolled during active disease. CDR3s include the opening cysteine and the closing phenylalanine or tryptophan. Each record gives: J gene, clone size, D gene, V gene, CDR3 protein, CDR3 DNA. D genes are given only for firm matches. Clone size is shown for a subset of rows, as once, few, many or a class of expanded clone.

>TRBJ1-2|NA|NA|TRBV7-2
CASSPSPREEYYGYTF
TGTGCCAGCAGCCCTTCACCCCGGGAGGAATACTATGGCTACACCTTC
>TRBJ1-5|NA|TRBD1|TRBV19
CASTDRVPYQPQHF
TGTGCCAGTACCGACAGGGTCCCGTATCAGCCCCAGCATTTT
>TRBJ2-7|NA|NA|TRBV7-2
CASNPRSGTYEQYF
TGTGCCAGCAACCCGAGAAGCGGTACCTACGAGCAGTACTTC
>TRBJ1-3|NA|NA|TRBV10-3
CAISGQVSGNTIYF
TGTGCCATCAGTGGACAGGTCTCTGGAAACACCATATATTTT
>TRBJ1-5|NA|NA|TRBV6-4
CASSVVYGNQPQHF
TGTGCCAGCAGTGTAGTATATGGCAATCAGCCCCAGCATTTT
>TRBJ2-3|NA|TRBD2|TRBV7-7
CASSPAGGPADTQYF
TGTGCTAGCAGCCCAGCGGGAGGGCCAGCAGATACGCAGTATTTT
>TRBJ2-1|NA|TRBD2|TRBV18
CASSTGTSGRNEQFF
TGTGCCAGCTCAACCGGGACTAGCGGGAGGAATGAGCAGTTCTTC
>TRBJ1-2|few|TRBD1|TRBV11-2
CASSFDRAGDGYTF
TGTGCCAGCAGCTTCGACAGGGCCGGGGATGGCTACACCTTC
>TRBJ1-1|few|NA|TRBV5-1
CASSLSNGVNTEAFF
TGCGCCAGCAGCTTAAGTAACGGAGTAAACACTGAAGCTTTCTTT
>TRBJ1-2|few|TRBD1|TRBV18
CASSPGTGLLGYTF
TGTGCCAGCTCACCCGGGACAGGGCTACTTGGCTACACCTTC
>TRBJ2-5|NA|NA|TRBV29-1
CSVSWTEQETQYF
TGCAGCGTTTCGTGGACAGAACAAGAGACCCAGTACTTC
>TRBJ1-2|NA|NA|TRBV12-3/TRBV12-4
CASSPGWYTF
TGTGCCAGCAGTCCAGGGTGGTACACCTTC
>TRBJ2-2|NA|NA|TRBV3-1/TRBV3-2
CASSQDRGIANTGELFF
TGTGCCAGCAGCCAAGATCGAGGCATCGCGAACACCGGGGAGCTGTTTTTT
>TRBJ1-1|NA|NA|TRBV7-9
CASSLAGANTEAFF
TGTGCCAGCAGCTTGGCGGGGGCGAACACTGAAGCTTTCTTT
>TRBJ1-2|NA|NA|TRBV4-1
CASSPFGGYYGYTF
TGCGCCAGCAGCCCCTTCGGGGGATACTATGGCTACACCTTC
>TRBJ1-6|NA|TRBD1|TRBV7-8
CASSLEDRQNSPLHF
TGTGCCAGCAGCTTAGAGGACAGGCAAAATTCACCCCTCCACTTT
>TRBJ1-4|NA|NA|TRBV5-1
CASSKNPGQRNEKLFF
TGCGCCAGCAGCAAAAACCCGGGACAACGAAATGAAAAACTGTTTTTT
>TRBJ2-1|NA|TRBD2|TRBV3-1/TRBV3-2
CASSHLRGLAGISSYNEQFF
TGTGCCAGCAGCCACTTAAGGGGTCTAGCGGGAATAAGCTCCTACAATGAGCAGTTCTTC
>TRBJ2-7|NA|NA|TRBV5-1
CASSQDAGSAHEQYF
TGCGCCAGCAGCCAGGATGCGGGAAGTGCCCACGAGCAGTACTTC
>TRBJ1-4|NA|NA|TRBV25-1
CASRGGANEKLFF
TGTGCCAGCAGGGGAGGGGCAAATGAAAAACTGTTTTTT
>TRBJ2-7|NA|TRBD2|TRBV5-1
CASSLLAGGSYEQYF
TGCGCCAGCAGCTTGCTAGCGGGAGGGTCCTACGAGCAGTACTTC
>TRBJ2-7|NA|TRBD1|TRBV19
CASSIAGPGQEYYEQYF
TGTGCCAGTAGTATAGCGGGGCCGGGACAGGAATACTACGAGCAGTACTTC
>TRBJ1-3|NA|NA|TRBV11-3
CASSLEGAKGNTIYF
TGTGCCAGCAGCTTAGAGGGGGCGAAGGGAAACACCATATATTTT
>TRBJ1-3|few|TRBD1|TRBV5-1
CASSLTGAGNTIYF
TGCGCCAGCAGCCTGACAGGGGCGGGAAACACCATATATTTT
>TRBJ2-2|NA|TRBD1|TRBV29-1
CSVFRGTGELFF
TGCAGCGTTTTCAGGGGGACCGGGGAGCTGTTTTTT
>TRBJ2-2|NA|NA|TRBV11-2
CASSPGSMNTGELFF
TGTGCCAGCAGCCCCGGGTCAATGAACACCGGGGAGCTGTTTTTT
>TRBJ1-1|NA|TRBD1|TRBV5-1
CASSFMYRGPLNTEAFF
TGCGCCAGCAGCTTTATGTACAGGGGGCCTCTCAACACTGAAGCTTTCTTT
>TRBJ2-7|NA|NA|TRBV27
CASSQHRDSYEQYF
TGTGCCAGCAGTCAACACAGAGACTCCTACGAGCAGTACTTC
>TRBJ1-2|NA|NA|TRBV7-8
CASSQRSTGVYGYTF
TGTGCCAGCAGCCAACGATCGACGGGGGTCTATGGCTACACCTTC
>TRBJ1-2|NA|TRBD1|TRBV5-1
CASSAGQGANFYGYTF
TGCGCCAGCAGCGCGGGACAGGGGGCCAATTTCTATGGCTACACCTTC
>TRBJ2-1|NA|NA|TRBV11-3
CASSHSERHEQFF
TGTGCCAGCAGCCATAGTGAGCGTCATGAGCAGTTCTTC
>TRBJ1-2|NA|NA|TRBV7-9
CASSQGFGIYGYTF
TGTGCCAGCAGCCAGGGCTTTGGGATTTATGGCTACACCTTC
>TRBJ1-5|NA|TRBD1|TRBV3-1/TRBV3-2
CASSPDRGNQPQHF
TGTGCCAGCAGCCCCGACAGGGGCAATCAGCCCCAGCATTTT
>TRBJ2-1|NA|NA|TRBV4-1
CASSQPQTRALNNEQFF
TGCGCCAGCAGCCAACCCCAAACCAGGGCTTTGAACAATGAGCAGTTCTTC
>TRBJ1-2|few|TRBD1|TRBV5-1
CASSLGTGLNGYTF
TGCGCCAGCAGCTTGGGGACAGGGTTGAATGGCTACACCTTC
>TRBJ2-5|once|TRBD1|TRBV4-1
CASSQRDRRRGQETQYF
TGCGCCAGCAGCCAGAGGGACAGAAGACGCGGTCAAGAGACCCAGTACTTC
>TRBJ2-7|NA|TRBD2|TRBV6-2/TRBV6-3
CASSFAAGGLYEQYF
TGTGCCAGCAGTTTCGCAGCGGGAGGGCTCTACGAGCAGTACTTC
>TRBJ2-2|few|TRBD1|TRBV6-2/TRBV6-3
CASSPGTVNTGELFF
TGTGCCAGCAGCCCTGGGACAGTGAACACCGGGGAGCTGTTTTTT
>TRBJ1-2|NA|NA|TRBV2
CASSETGHGYTF
TGTGCCAGCAGTGAAACAGGGCATGGCTACACCTTC
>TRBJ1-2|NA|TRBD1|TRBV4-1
CASSYSTGGYGYTF
TGCGCCAGCAGCTACTCGACAGGGGGCTATGGCTACACCTTC
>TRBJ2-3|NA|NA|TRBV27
CASRMTGSTDTQYF
TGTGCCAGCAGGATGACAGGTAGCACAGATACGCAGTATTTT
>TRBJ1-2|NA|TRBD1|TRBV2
CASSKGQGPYGYTF
TGTGCCAGCAGTAAAGGACAGGGGCCCTATGGCTACACCTTC
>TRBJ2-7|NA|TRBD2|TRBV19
CASSTLAGYEQYF
TGTGCCAGTAGCACTCTAGCGGGGTACGAGCAGTACTTC
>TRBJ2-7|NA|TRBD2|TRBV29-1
CSVGGGFPVYEQYF
TGCAGCGTCGGGGGAGGGTTCCCGGTTTACGAGCAGTACTTC
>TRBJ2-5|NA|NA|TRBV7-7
CASSLVGLAETQYF
TGTGCCAGCAGCTTGGTTGGGTTAGCAGAGACCCAGTACTTC
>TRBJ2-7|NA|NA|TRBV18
CASSPDRQYEQYF
TGTGCCAGCTCACCAGACCGACAGTACGAGCAGTACTTC
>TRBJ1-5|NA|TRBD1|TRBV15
CATSARTGNQPQHF
TGTGCCACCAGCGCCCGGACAGGGAATCAGCCCCAGCATTTT
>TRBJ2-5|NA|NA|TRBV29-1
CSGGTEQETQYF
TGCAGCGGCGGGACGGAGCAAGAGACCCAGTACTTC
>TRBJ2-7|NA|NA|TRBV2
CASSEALGGYEQYF
TGTGCCAGCAGTGAAGCCCTCGGGGGCTACGAGCAGTACTTC
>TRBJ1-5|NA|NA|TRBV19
CASSIVSGTYSNQPQHF
TGTGCCAGTAGTATAGTGTCAGGCACTTATAGCAATCAGCCCCAGCATTTT
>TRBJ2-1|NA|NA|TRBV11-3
CASSGLRASYNEQFF
TGTGCCAGCAGTGGTTTGCGGGCATCCTACAATGAGCAGTTCTTC